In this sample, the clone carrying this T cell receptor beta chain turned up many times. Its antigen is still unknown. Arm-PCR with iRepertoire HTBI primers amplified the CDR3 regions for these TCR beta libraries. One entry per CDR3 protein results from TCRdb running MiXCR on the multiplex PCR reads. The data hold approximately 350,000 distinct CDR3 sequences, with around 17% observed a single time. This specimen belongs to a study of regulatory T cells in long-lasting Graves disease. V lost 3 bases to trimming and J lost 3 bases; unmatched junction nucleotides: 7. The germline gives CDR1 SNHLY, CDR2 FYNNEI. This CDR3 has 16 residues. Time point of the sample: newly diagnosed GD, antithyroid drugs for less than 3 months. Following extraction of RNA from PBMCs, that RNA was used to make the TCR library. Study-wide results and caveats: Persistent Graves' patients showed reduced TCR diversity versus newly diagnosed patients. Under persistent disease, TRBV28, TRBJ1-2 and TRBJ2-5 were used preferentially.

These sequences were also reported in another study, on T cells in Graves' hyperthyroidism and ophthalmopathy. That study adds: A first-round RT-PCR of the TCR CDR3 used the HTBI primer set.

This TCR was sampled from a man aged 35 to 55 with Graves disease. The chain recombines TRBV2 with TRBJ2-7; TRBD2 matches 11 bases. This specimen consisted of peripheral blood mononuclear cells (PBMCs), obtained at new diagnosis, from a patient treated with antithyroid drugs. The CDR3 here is CASSDLASGGFYEQYF. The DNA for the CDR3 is TGTGCCAGCAGTGACCTGGCTAGCGGGGGGTTCTACGAGCAGTACTTC.